These T cell receptor beta chains were read from a single sample in a study of T-cell reconstitution after alpha-beta-depleted transplantation in children. TCRdb recomputed calls from the PCR reads with MiXCR, one row per CDR3 protein. The table records about 830,000 distinct CDR3 sequences, 16% of them present only once. The specimen comprised PBMCs, mostly from graft donor cells, sampled 360 days after TCRalphabeta/CD19-depleted stem cell transplant. These TCRs come from a male patient younger than 18 who had a stem cell transplant for acute lymphoblastic leukemia, so the T cells may come from the graft donor. Both conserved end residues are part of each CDR3. D genes are given only for firm matches. Size is stated for part of the rows, as once, few or many counts, or as a class when the clone is expanded.

clone size	V gene	D gene	J gene	CDR3 protein	CDR3 DNA
NA	TRBV2	NA	TRBJ2-5	CASSEPAGRQVQYQETQYF	TGTGCCAGCAGTGAACCTGCTGGCCGACAGGTTCAGTACCAAGAGACCCAGTACTTC
NA	TRBV20-1	TRBD2	TRBJ2-2	CSARGPSGYTGELFF	TGCAGTGCTAGAGGCCCTAGCGGCTACACCGGGGAGCTGTTTTTT
many	TRBV2	TRBD1	TRBJ2-7	CASSEAGQGSTYEQYF	TGTGCCAGCAGTGAAGCCGGACAGGGTTCGACCTACGAGCAGTACTTC
few	TRBV12-3/TRBV12-4	NA	TRBJ1-1	CASSPTWTEAAFF	TGTGCCAGCAGTCCCACCTGGACAGAGGCAGCTTTCTTT
few	TRBV7-6	NA	TRBJ2-5	CASSLVFLETQYF	TGTGCCAGCAGCTTAGTATTTCTCGAGACCCAGTACTTC
few	TRBV5-1	NA	TRBJ2-2	CASGPDWLTGELFF	TGCGCCAGCGGACCTGATTGGCTCACCGGGGAGCTGTTTTTT
NA	TRBV7-9	TRBD1	TRBJ1-5	CASSLAGQHQPQHF	TGTGCCAGCAGCTTAGCGGGACAGCATCAGCCCCAGCATTTT
few	TRBV10-3	TRBD1	TRBJ1-5	CAISERTGALNQPQHF	TGTGCCATCAGTGAGAGGACAGGGGCCCTCAATCAGCCCCAGCATTTT
NA	TRBV20-1	NA	TRBJ2-3	CSASPGWVGDTQYF	TGCAGTGCTAGTCCGGGGTGGGTGGGAGATACGCAGTATTTT
few	TRBV30	NA	TRBJ2-3	CAWTGIRTQYF	TGTGCCTGGACAGGCATACGTACGCAGTATTTT
NA	TRBV5-1	TRBD2	TRBJ2-7	CASSWVSGAYEQYF	TGCGCCAGCAGCTGGGTAAGCGGGGCCTACGAGCAGTACTTC
few	TRBV7-2	NA	TRBJ2-3	CASSLLQVGAQYF	TGTGCCAGCAGCTTATTGCAGGTTGGGGCGCAGTATTTT
few	TRBV19	NA	TRBJ1-1	CASSRQAPRNTEAFF	TGTGCCAGTAGTAGACAGGCTCCTAGGAACACTGAAGCTTTCTTT
few	TRBV5-1	NA	TRBJ1-6	CASSLGWTAPGYNSPLHF	TGCGCCAGCAGCTTGGGATGGACGGCACCGGGCTATAATTCACCCCTCCACTTT
many	TRBV7-6	TRBD2	TRBJ2-3	CASSLGLAGSADTQYF	TGTGCCAGCAGCTTAGGACTAGCGGGTTCGGCAGATACGCAGTATTTT
NA	TRBV7-9	NA	TRBJ1-6	CATRVSSYNSPLHF	TGTGCCACCAGGGTCAGCTCCTATAATTCACCCCTCCACTTT
NA	TRBV12-3/TRBV12-4	TRBD2	TRBJ2-1	CASSPGLAGAHEQFF	TGTGCCAGCAGTCCGGGACTAGCGGGAGCCCATGAGCAGTTCTTC
NA	TRBV29-1	TRBD2	TRBJ2-1	CSVDRSGREDNEQFF	TGCAGCGTTGATCGGAGCGGGAGAGAGGACAATGAGCAGTTCTTC
NA	TRBV10-3	NA	TRBJ2-7	CAISKMEGSYEQYF	TGTGCCATCAGTAAAATGGAGGGGTCCTACGAGCAGTACTTC
NA	TRBV12-3/TRBV12-4	TRBD2	TRBJ2-7	CAICLDWSGRVSSYEQYF	TGTGCCATCTGTTTGGATTGGAGCGGGAGGGTTAGCTCCTACGAGCAGTACTTC
many	TRBV7-2	NA	TRBJ2-1	CASSLGVSSYNEQFF	TGTGCCAGCAGCTTAGGGGTCAGCTCCTACAATGAGCAGTTCTTC
few	TRBV5-1	NA	TRBJ1-3	CASSPGPSGNTIYF	TGCGCCAGCAGCCCGGGACCCTCTGGAAACACCATATATTTT
few	TRBV29-1	TRBD2	TRBJ2-5	CSVEDFVLAGLETQYF	TGCAGCGTTGAAGATTTTGTCCTAGCGGGATTAGAGACCCAGTACTTC
NA	TRBV12-3/TRBV12-4	TRBD1	TRBJ1-2	CASNKDRGLGYGYTF	TGTGCCAGCAACAAGGACAGGGGGCTAGGCTATGGCTACACCTTC
few	TRBV12-3/TRBV12-4	NA	TRBJ2-7	CASSHPAYEQYF	TGTGCCAGCAGTCACCCGGCCTACGAGCAGTACTTC
many	TRBV15	TRBD2	TRBJ2-5	CATSISGTRSKETQYF	TGTGCCACCAGCATATCCGGGACTAGGAGTAAAGAGACCCAGTACTTC
NA	TRBV7-2	NA	TRBJ2-7	CASSLAYRPTTGREQYF	TGTGCCAGCAGCTTAGCCTACCGCCCCACCACAGGGCGCGAGCAGTACTTC
few	TRBV6-5	TRBD1	TRBJ2-7	CASSYRQGVNEQYF	TGTGCCAGCAGTTACCGACAGGGTGTAAACGAGCAGTACTTC
NA	TRBV20-1	TRBD2	TRBJ2-3	CSANPGGSWTDTQYF	TGCAGTGCCAACCCCGGCGGGAGCTGGACAGATACGCAGTATTTT
few	TRBV29-1	TRBD1	TRBJ2-1	CSVEDRGYNEQFF	TGCAGCGTTGAGGACAGGGGCTACAATGAGCAGTTCTTC
NA	TRBV29-1	NA	TRBJ1-2	CSVDGYYGYTF	TGCAGCGTCGACGGTTACTATGGCTACACCTTC
NA	TRBV6-5	NA	TRBJ2-5	CASSYSGGALQETQYF	TGTGCCAGCAGTTACAGCGGAGGCGCCTTGCAAGAGACCCAGTACTTC
few	TRBV20-1	NA	TRBJ1-4	CSARAAGRSNEKLFF	TGCAGTGCTAGGGCCGCGGGCCGATCTAATGAAAAACTGTTTTTT
few	TRBV5-1	TRBD1	TRBJ2-7	CASSIGGRYEQYF	TGCGCCAGCAGTATAGGGGGCCGGTACGAGCAGTACTTC
NA	TRBV5-6	NA	TRBJ2-7	CASSLGVGVRVEQYF	TGTGCCAGCAGCTTGGGGGTGGGGGTAAGGGTCGAGCAGTACTTC
NA	TRBV15	TRBD1	TRBJ2-1	CATSRPGQGPLNEQFF	TGTGCCACCAGCAGACCTGGACAGGGACCACTCAATGAGCAGTTCTTC
NA	TRBV6-1	NA	TRBJ1-1	CASSAGYSGANTEAFF	TGTGCCAGCAGCGCCGGATACAGTGGTGCGAACACTGAAGCTTTCTTT
few	TRBV4-1	NA	TRBJ2-7	CASSQALVSREYEQYF	TGCGCCAGCAGCCAAGCACTAGTTAGTAGGGAATACGAGCAGTACTTC
few	TRBV19	NA	TRBJ2-2	CARGDRPSNTGELFF	TGTGCCAGGGGGGACCGCCCCTCGAACACCGGGGAGCTGTTTTTT
few	TRBV4-2	NA	TRBJ2-2	CASSRRDSMLNTGELFF	TGTGCCAGCAGCCGAAGGGACTCCATGTTGAACACCGGGGAGCTGTTTTTT
NA	TRBV2	NA	TRBJ2-1	CASSEFGEIYNEQFF	TGTGCCAGCAGTGAGTTCGGGGAGATCTACAATGAGCAGTTCTTC
few	TRBV5-1	TRBD1	TRBJ1-4	CASSRTGATNEKLFF	TGCGCCAGCAGCCGTACAGGGGCAACTAATGAAAAACTGTTTTTT
NA	TRBV5-1	TRBD1	TRBJ1-1	CASRDGTVNTEAFF	TGCGCCAGCAGGGACGGGACAGTGAACACTGAAGCTTTCTTT
few	TRBV24-1	TRBD2	TRBJ2-5	CATSDPGRAEETQYF	TGTGCCACCAGTGACCCCGGGAGGGCCGAAGAGACCCAGTACTTC
few	TRBV27	NA	TRBJ2-1	CASRYGGASYNEQFF	TGTGCCAGCAGATACGGCGGGGCCTCCTACAATGAGCAGTTCTTC
few	TRBV20-1	TRBD1	TRBJ1-5	CSARGTGIVLQPQHF	TGCAGTGCCAGGGGGACAGGGATTGTGTTGCAGCCCCAGCATTTT
many	TRBV5-1	NA	TRBJ2-7	CASSLARTAYEQYF	TGCGCCAGCAGCTTGGCGCGTACGGCCTACGAGCAGTACTTC
NA	TRBV12-3/TRBV12-4	NA	TRBJ2-7	CASNPPASYEQYF	TGTGCCAGCAATCCTCCCGCCTCCTACGAGCAGTACTTC
NA	TRBV3-1	NA	TRBJ2-7	CASSQTETHGYEQYF	TGTGCCAGCAGCCAGACTGAGACACATGGCTACGAGCAGTACTTC
NA	TRBV12-3/TRBV12-4	NA	TRBJ2-1	CASRSHRTPYNEQFF	TGTGCCAGCAGATCCCACAGGACCCCCTACAATGAGCAGTTCTTC